The entry that follows covers one TCR beta chain sequence. Antigen: not known. One junction end disagrees with the germline gene, perhaps due to a read error. TCRdb ran MiXCR on the 5' RACE reads and lists one entry per CDR3 protein. The sample contains 250,000 to 350,000 distinct CDR3 sequences, roughly 8.6% of which appear only once. This specimen comes from a study of identical twins. Findings and limits, study-wide: The authors noted that invariant MAIT and iNKT cells could partly confound zero-insertion analyses.

In germline, CDR1 is MNHEY, CDR2 SMNVEV (reference sequence). There are 13 residues in the CDR3. The data were also submitted as part of a second study, on yellow fever vaccine responses in identical twins.

The receptor was derived from a woman aged 18-30 years in good health. V and J are TRBV27 and TRBJ2-1; 8 bases are shared with TRBD1. The sample taken for sequencing was CD8+ T cells sorted from blood. The CDR3 loop is CASTLQGGNEQFF. CDR3 nucleotide sequence: TGTGCCAGCACTTTACAGGGGGGAAATGAGCAGTTCTTC.